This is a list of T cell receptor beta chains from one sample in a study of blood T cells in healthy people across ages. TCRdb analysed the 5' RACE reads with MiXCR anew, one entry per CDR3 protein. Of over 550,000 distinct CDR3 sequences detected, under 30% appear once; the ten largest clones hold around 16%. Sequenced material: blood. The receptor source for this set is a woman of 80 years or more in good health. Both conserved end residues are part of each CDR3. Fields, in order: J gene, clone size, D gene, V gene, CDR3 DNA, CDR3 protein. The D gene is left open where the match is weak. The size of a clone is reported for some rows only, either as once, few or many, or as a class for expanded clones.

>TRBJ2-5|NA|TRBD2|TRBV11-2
TGTGCCAGCAGCTTAGACGGACTAGCGGGGGAGGAGACCCAGTACTTC
CASSLDGLAGEETQYF
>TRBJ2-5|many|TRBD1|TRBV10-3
TGTGCCATCAAAGACAGGGCCGAAGAGACCCAGTACTTC
CAIKDRAEETQYF
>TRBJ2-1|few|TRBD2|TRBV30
TGTGCCTGGGCCGGGACTAGCGGGCTGAATGAGCAGTTCTTC
CAWAGTSGLNEQFF
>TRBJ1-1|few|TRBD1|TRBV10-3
TGTGCCATCAGTGAGCCCGGGACAGATGGTGAAGCTTTCTTT
CAISEPGTDGEAFF
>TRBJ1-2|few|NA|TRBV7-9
TGTGCCAGCAGAACGACCACAGGGTTCGAACGAGGCTACACCTTC
CASRTTTGFERGYTF
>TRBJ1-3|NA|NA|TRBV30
TGTGCCTGGAGTGGCTTCTCCTCCGGAAACACCATATATTTT
CAWSGFSSGNTIYF
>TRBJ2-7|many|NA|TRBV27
TGTGCCACCGCCCCCGACAGGCGGTCCTACGAGCAGTACTTC
CATAPDRRSYEQYF
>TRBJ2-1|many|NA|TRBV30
TGTGCCTGGAGTGTAGACCGTGTGTCGAATGAGCAGTTCTTC
CAWSVDRVSNEQFF
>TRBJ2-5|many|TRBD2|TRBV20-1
TGCAGTGCTAGAGTTGCGGGGGTGAACTACAATGAGCAGTACTTC
CSARVAGVNYNEQYF
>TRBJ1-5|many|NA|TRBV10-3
TGTGCCATCAGCCCGATGGGCAATCAGCCCCAGCATTTT
CAISPMGNQPQHF
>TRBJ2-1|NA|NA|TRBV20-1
TGCAGTGCTAGTGTGGCGGGCCGGGGGAACAATGAGCAGTTCTTC
CSASVAGRGNNEQFF
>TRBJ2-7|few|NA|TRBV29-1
TGCAGCGTTGGGGTGGCAGGGAGCCCTACGAAGCAGTACTTC
CSVGVAGSPTKQYF
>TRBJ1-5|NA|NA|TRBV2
TGTGCCAGCAATAGAGGGCGGAATCAGCCCCAGCATTTT
CASNRGRNQPQHF
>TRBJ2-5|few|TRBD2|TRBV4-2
TGTGCCAGCAGCCAAGATAGTACTAGCGGGAGTGGGAAGACCCAGTACTTC
CASSQDSTSGSGKTQYF
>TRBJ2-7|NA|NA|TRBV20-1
TGCAGTGCTAGAGGGGCGGGGCTCTACGAGCAGTACTTC
CSARGAGLYEQYF
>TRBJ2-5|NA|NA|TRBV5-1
TGCGCCAGCAGCTTGGCCGGACACTCGTCCCAAGAGACCCAGTACTTC
CASSLAGHSSQETQYF
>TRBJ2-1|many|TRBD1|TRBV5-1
TGCGCCAGCAGCTTAACCGGGACAGTGTACAATGAGCAGTTCTTC
CASSLTGTVYNEQFF
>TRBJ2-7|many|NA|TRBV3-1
TGTGCCAGCAGCCCATGGGGCAGGCCTACCTACGAGCAGTACTTC
CASSPWGRPTYEQYF
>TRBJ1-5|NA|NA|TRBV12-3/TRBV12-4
TGTGCCAGCAGTTTCGGTTCAATGCGGAATCAGCCCCAGCATTTT
CASSFGSMRNQPQHF
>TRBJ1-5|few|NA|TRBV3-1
TGTGCCAGCAGCCAAGGTAGCAGTAGCAATCAGCCCCAGCATTTT
CASSQGSSSNQPQHF
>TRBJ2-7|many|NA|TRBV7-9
TGTGCCAGCAGCAGAACTAGCTACGAGCAGTACTTC
CASSRTSYEQYF
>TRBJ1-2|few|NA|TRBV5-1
TGCGCCAGCAGCGAGGTCTTTAACTATGGCTACACCTTC
CASSEVFNYGYTF
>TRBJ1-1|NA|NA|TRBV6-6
TGTGCCAGTGTCCGGGTCGTCGGGACTGAAGCTTTCTTT
CASVRVVGTEAFF
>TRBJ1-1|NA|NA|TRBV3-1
TGTGCCAGCAGCTTCCTGAGGATGAACACTGAAGCTTTCTTT
CASSFLRMNTEAFF
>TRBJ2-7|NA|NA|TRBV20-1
TGCAGTGCTAGAGGGACCGGGACCGGGCACGAGCAGTACTTC
CSARGTGTGHEQYF
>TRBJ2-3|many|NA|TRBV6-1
TGTGCCAGCAGTGAAGAGGACAGCCAGCGGACAGATACGCAGTATTTT
CASSEEDSQRTDTQYF
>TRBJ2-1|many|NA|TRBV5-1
TGCGCCAGCAGGCAGTCGATGAGTGCTGAGCAGTTCTTC
CASRQSMSAEQFF
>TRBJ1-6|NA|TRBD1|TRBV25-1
TGTGCCAGCAGACAGACCGGGACAGGGGGGAATTCACCCCTCCACTTT
CASRQTGTGGNSPLHF
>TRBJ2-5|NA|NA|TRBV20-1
TGCAGTGCTGCCCTGAGAGATGAGCAGTACTTC
CSAALRDEQYF
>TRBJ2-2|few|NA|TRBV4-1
TGCGCCAGCAGCCAGGCCCCCCCCCGGGACACCCTTGGAGGGGAGCTGTTTTTT
CASSQAPPRDTLGGELFF
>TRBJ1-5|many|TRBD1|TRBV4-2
TGTGCCAGCAGCCAAGAGACAGGGGGTCAGCCCCAGCATTTT
CASSQETGGQPQHF
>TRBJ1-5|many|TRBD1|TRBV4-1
TGCGCCAGCAGCCTTTTGGGACAGGTTACCCGCAATCAGCCCCAGCATTTT
CASSLLGQVTRNQPQHF
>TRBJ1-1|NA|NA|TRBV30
TGTGCCTGGAGGGACCCGGGGGACACTGAAACTTTCTTT
CAWRDPGDTETFF
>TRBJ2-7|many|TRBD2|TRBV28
TGTGCCACCTTAGCGGGGGGGCTTGACGAGCAGTACTTC
CATLAGGLDEQYF
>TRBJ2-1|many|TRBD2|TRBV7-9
TGTGCCAGCAGCTTAGGGCTAGCGGTAAACAATGAGCAGTTCTTC
CASSLGLAVNNEQFF
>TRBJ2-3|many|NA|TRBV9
TGTGCCAGCAGCGTAGCCACAGATACGCAGTATTTT
CASSVATDTQYF